These T cell receptor beta chains were read from a single sample in a study of cytomegalovirus exposure and HLA in healthy donors. Sequencing was performed with immunoSEQ multiplex PCR; in TCRdb, only in-frame clones are kept and a portion is missing. The sample includes roughly 72,000 clones. What was sequenced was PBMCs. These receptors all stem from a man aged 18 to 30 in good health and CMV-seropositive. Both conserved end residues are part of each CDR3. The D gene is left open where the match is weak.

V: TRBV18; D: NA; J: TRBJ1-5; length: 20; DNA: TGTGCCAGCTCACCAAGAGGGGAACCGACAGGTCCTCATAGCAATCAGCCCCAGCATTTT; CDR3: CASSPRGEPTGPHSNQPQHF
V: TRBV15; D: NA; J: TRBJ1-5; length: 14; DNA: TGTGCCACCAGCAATTCTAAGACGGGGCAGCCCCAGCATTTT; CDR3: CATSNSKTGQPQHF
V: TRBV2; D: NA; J: TRBJ1-4; length: 13; DNA: TGTGCCAGCAGTGGAGAGGGTGTTGAAAAACTGTTTTTT; CDR3: CASSGEGVEKLFF
V: TRBV2; D: TRBD1; J: TRBJ1-2; length: 13; DNA: TGTGCCAGCAGGGGGACAGGCCCCTATGGCTACACCTTC; CDR3: CASRGTGPYGYTF
V: TRBV4-1; D: TRBD2; J: TRBJ2-3; length: 15; DNA: TGCGCCAGCAGCTTAATAGCGGGGGACACAGATACGCAGTATTTT; CDR3: CASSLIAGDTDTQYF
V: TRBV19; D: TRBD1; J: TRBJ2-3; length: 14; DNA: TGTGCCACCGACAAGGGGGCGTCCACAGATACGCAGTATTTT; CDR3: CATDKGASTDTQYF
V: TRBV6-5; D: TRBD1; J: TRBJ1-2; length: 15; DNA: TGTGCCAGCAGTGTCGGGACAGCAGGGCTGGGAGGCTACACCTTC; CDR3: CASSVGTAGLGGYTF
V: TRBV18; D: TRBD1; J: TRBJ1-2; length: 16; DNA: TGTGCCAGCTCACCACCCGGGACAGCTAATAACTATGGCTACACCTTC; CDR3: CASSPPGTANNYGYTF
V: TRBV6-4; D: NA; J: TRBJ1-1; length: 13; DNA: TGTGCCAGCAGGCAGGGATTGAACACTGAAGCTTTCTTT; CDR3: CASRQGLNTEAFF
V: TRBV18; D: NA; J: TRBJ2-3; length: 12; DNA: TGTGCCAGCTCGAGCGGCACAGATACGCAGTATTTT; CDR3: CASSSGTDTQYF
V: TRBV2; D: TRBD1; J: TRBJ1-2; length: 13; DNA: TGTGCCAGCAGAGAGGACAGGAACTATGGCTACACCTTC; CDR3: CASREDRNYGYTF
V: TRBV15; D: NA; J: TRBJ2-3; length: 16; DNA: TGTGCCACCAGCACACCAACCGGTTCGAGCACAGATACGCAGTATTTT; CDR3: CATSTPTGSSTDTQYF
V: TRBV5-6; D: TRBD1; J: TRBJ1-2; length: 13; DNA: TGTGCCAGCAGCCAGGGGGGCTACTATGGCTACACCTTC; CDR3: CASSQGGYYGYTF
V: TRBV2; D: TRBD1; J: TRBJ1-4; length: 14; DNA: TGTGCCAGCAGTGGGGGACAGCGAGATGAAAAACTGTTTTTT; CDR3: CASSGGQRDEKLFF
V: TRBV5-4; D: NA; J: TRBJ1-1; length: 14; DNA: TGTGCCAGCAGCCGTGGGCAGCTGAACACTGAAGCTTTCTTT; CDR3: CASSRGQLNTEAFF
V: TRBV7-9; D: TRBD1; J: TRBJ1-1; length: 14; DNA: TGTGCCAGCAGCTCACAGGGGGGGTCCACTGAAGCTTTCTTT; CDR3: CASSSQGGSTEAFF
V: TRBV7-9; D: NA; J: TRBJ1-1; length: 14; DNA: TGTGCCAGCAGCTTAGGTAGTTCTAACACTGAAGCTTTCTTT; CDR3: CASSLGSSNTEAFF
V: TRBV19; D: TRBD2; J: TRBJ2-3; length: 17; DNA: TGTGCCAGTAGTATTTCAGATGCGGGAGGGGACGCAGATACGCAGTATTTT; CDR3: CASSISDAGGDADTQYF
V: TRBV5-1; D: TRBD2; J: TRBJ2-4; length: 20; DNA: TGCGCCAGCAGCTTGTGGGGACCTAGCGGGGCGGCCCTAGCCAAAAACATTCAGTACTTC; CDR3: CASSLWGPSGAALAKNIQYF
V: TRBV5-1; D: NA; J: TRBJ1-1; length: 14; DNA: TGCGCCAGCGAGCCGGGACATAGGAACACTGAAGCTTTCTTT; CDR3: CASEPGHRNTEAFF
V: TRBV28; D: NA; J: TRBJ1-3; length: 13; DNA: TGTGCCAGCACCCTTAGCTCTGGAAACACCATATATTTT; CDR3: CASTLSSGNTIYF
V: TRBV29-1; D: TRBD1; J: TRBJ1-1; length: 14; DNA: TGCAGCGTTGGAACCCCGGGACAGGGGGTTGGAGCTTTCTTT; CDR3: CSVGTPGQGVGAFF